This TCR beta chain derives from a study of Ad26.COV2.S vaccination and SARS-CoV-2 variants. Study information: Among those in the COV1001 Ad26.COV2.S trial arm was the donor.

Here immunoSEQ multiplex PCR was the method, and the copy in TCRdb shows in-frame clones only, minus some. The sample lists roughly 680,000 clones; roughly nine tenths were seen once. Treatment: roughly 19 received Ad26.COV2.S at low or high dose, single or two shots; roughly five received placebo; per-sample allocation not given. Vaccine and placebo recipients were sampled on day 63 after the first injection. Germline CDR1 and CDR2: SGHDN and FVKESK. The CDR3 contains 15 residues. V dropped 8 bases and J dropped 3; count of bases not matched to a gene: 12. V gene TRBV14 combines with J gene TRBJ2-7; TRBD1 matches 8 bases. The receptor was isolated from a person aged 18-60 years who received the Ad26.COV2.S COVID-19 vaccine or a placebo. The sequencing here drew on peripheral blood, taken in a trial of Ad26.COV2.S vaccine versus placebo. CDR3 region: CASGPGDRFYYEQYF. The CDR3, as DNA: TGTGCCAGCGGTCCTGGGGACAGGTTTTACTACGAGCAGTACTTC.